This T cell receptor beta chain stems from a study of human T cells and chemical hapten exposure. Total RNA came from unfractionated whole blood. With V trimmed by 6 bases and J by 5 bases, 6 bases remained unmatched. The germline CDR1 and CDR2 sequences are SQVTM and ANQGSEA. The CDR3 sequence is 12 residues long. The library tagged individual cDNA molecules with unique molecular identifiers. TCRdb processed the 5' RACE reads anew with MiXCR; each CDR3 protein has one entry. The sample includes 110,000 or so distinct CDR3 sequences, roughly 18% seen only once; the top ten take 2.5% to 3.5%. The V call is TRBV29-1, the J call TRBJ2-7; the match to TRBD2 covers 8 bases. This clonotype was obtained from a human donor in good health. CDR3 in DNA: TGCAGCGTAGTAGCGGGAACGGACGAGCAGTACTTC. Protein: CSVVAGTDEQYF.